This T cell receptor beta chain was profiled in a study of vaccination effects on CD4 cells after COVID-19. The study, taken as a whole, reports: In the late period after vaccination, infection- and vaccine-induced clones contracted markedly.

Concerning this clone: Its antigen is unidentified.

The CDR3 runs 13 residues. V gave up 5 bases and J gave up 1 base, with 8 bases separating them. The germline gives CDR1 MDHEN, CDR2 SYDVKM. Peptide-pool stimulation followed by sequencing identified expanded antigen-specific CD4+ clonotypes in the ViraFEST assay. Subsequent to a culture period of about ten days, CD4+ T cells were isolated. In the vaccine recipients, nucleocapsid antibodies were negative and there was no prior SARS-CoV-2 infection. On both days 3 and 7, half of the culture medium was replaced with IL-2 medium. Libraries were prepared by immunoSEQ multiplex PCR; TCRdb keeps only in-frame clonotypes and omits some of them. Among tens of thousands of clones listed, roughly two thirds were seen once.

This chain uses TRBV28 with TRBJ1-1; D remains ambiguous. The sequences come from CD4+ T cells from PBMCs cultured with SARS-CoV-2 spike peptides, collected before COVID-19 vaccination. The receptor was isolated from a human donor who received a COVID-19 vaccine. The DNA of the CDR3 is TGTGCCAGCAGTCTGCCAGAGAACACTGAAGCTTTCTTT. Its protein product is CASSLPENTEAFF.